The 23 T cell receptor beta chains in this list originate from one sample, sequenced in a study of T cell responses to AZD1222 COVID-19 vaccine. Some clones are missing from TCRdb's copy, which holds only in-frame ones; the method was immunoSEQ multiplex PCR. The profile shows 120,000 to 150,000 clones, more than 85% of them singletons. The specimen was peripheral blood, collected on day 0 of AZD1222 vaccination. The origin of the receptors is an adult in good health.

V and J are TRBV18 and TRBJ1-1, with no clear D. The CDR3 is made up of 13 amino acids. The V gene lost 3 bases and the J gene lost 3 bases, with 8 bases spanning the gap. Germline V CDR1 and CDR2: KGHSH, LQKENI. CDR3 protein: CASSPPVYTEAFF. In DNA form, the CDR3 reads TGTGCCAGCTCACCCCCAGTGTACACTGAAGCTTTCTTT.

The chain carries TRBV9 and TRBJ1-1; no definite D call. The CDR3 contains 11 residues. Germline CDR1 and CDR2: SGDLS and YYNGEE. Between the trimmed V and J ends, which lost 0 bases and 8 bases, there was a span of 5 bases. The CDR3 sequence: CASSVGQEAFF. CDR3 DNA: TGTGCCAGCAGCGTAGGTCAGGAAGCTTTCTTT. The whole variable domain, filled in from reference TRBV9 and TRBJ1-1, reads DSGVTQTPKHLITATGQRVTLRCSPRSGDLSVYWYQQSLDQGLQFLIQYYNGEERAKGNILERFSAQQFPDLHSELNLSSLELGDSALYFCASSVGQEAFFGQGTRLTVV.

This chain joins TRBV29-1 and TRBJ1-1; perhaps TRBD1 as D (6 bases). The CDR3 totals 14 residues. The germline V gene has CDR1 SQVTM and CDR2 ANQGSEA. CDR3 residues: CIIKRGARNTEAFF. Written as DNA, the CDR3 is TGCATCATAAAGAGGGGGGCCCGGAACACTGAAGCTTTCTTT.

The J gene is TRBJ2-5, the V gene TRBV10-1; D call uncertain. V lost 4 bases to trimming and J lost 5 bases, with 14 bases between them. Germline loops: CDR1 WNHNN, CDR2 SYGVQD (reference sequence). The CDR3 contains 14 residues. The CDR3 loop reads CASSVGYLEETQYF. The CDR3 DNA is TGCGCCAGCAGTGTTGGCTACTTGGAGGAGACCCAGTACTTC.

In the case of this clone: A much larger clone sits a single nucleotide away, making a read error possible. The chain combines TRBV12-3 or TRBV12-4 with TRBJ2-7; D not resolved. V was cut by 6 bases and J by 2 bases, with 5 bases left in between. The CDR3 covers 11 residues. The CDR3 sequence is CASSPAYEQYF. The CDR3 nucleotides are TGTGCCAGCAGCCCAGCCTACGAGCAGTACTTC.

V is TRBV12-5 and J is TRBJ1-3; D remains unclear. V lost 6 bases to trimming and J lost 3 bases, with 18 bases between them. The V gene's germline CDR1 is LGHNT and CDR2 FRNRAP. The CDR3 loop spans 16 amino acids. The CDR3 region is CASGPTDTAGGNTIYF. The DNA for the CDR3 is TGTGCTAGTGGCCCAACCGATACAGCGGGTGGAAACACCATATATTTT.

The chain has TRBV7-9 and TRBJ1-5; TRBD1 agrees at 7 bases. The germline V gene has CDR1 SEHNR and CDR2 FQNEAQ (reference sequence). The V segment lost 5 bases and the J segment 1 base; nucleotides outside the gene matches: 8. The CDR3 covers 16 residues. The CDR3 nucleotides read TGTGCCAGCAGCCCAGGGACAGTCTCAAGCAATCAGCCCCAGCATTTT. This gives the protein CASSPGTVSSNQPQHF. The whole variable domain, remainder taken from reference TRBV7-9 and TRBJ1-5, is DTGVSQNPRHKITKRGQNVTFRCDPISEHNRLYWYRQTLGQGPEFLTYFQNEAQLEKSRLLSDRFSAERPKGSFSTLEIQRTEQGDSAMYLCASSPGTVSSNQPQHFGDGTRLSIL.

This chain links TRBV9 with TRBJ1-1, with TRBD1 identical over 8 bases. V was pared by 0 bases and J by 6 bases, with 4 bases of the junction left unmatched. The CDR3 is 14 residues long. Germline values: CDR1 SGDLS, CDR2 YYNGEE. CDR3 residues: CASSVVEQGAEAFF. CDR3 coding DNA: TGTGCCAGCAGCGTAGTTGAACAGGGGGCTGAAGCTTTCTTT.

This chain joins TRBV7-8 and TRBJ2-3; TRBD1 or TRBD2 may be the D gene (5 bases each). The CDR3 is 15 amino acids. Trimming shortened V by 1 base and J by 2 bases, and 10 bases separated the two germline ends. The germline CDR1 and CDR2 sequences are SGHVS and FQNEAQ. CDR3 coding DNA: TGTGCCAGCAGCTTAGGATGGGGGAACACAGATACGCAGTATTTT. Its translation is CASSLGWGNTDTQYF.

The rearrangement links TRBV5-8 to TRBJ1-1; TRBD1 matches 11 bases. This CDR3 spans 14 amino acids. Germline-derived CDR1 and CDR2 are SGHTS and YDEGEE. Losses at the gene ends were 3 bases for V and 5 bases for J; bases not matched to a gene: 3. The CDR3 reads CASSSDRGLTEAFF. Written as DNA, the CDR3 is TGTGCCAGCAGCTCGGACAGGGGGCTTACTGAAGCTTTCTTT.

The rearrangement joins TRBV4-1 to TRBJ2-7; the D gene is possibly TRBD1 (5 bases). Deletions cut 0 bases from V and 4 bases from J, with 19 bases between. CDR3 length: 17 residues. Germline V gene sequence: CDR1 MGHRA, CDR2 YSYEKL. The DNA for the CDR3 is TGCGCCAGCAGCCAAGAGGCACCTCAGGGTTCGGCGTACGAGCAGTACTTC. It translates to CASSQEAPQGSAYEQYF.

The chain uses TRBV5-1 and TRBJ2-1; D is possibly TRBD1 or TRBD2 (5 bases each). V was trimmed by 0 bases and J by 8 bases, leaving 18 bases between them. Looked up from germline, CDR1 is SGHRS and CDR2 is YFSETQ. The CDR3 is made up of 16 amino acids. DNA of the CDR3: TGCGCCAGCAGCTTGGTGGGTCGGGAAGGGGTGGATGAGCAGTTCTTC. Translation gives CASSLVGREGVDEQFF.

The V and J genes are TRBV5-5 and TRBJ1-3; no definite D call. The ends were cut back, 3 bases at V and 2 bases at J, with 3 bases in the middle. Germline CDR1 SGHKS, CDR2 YYEKEE (reference sequence). CDR3 size: 12 residues. The chain's CDR3 is CASSYAGNTIYF. In DNA, the CDR3 is TGTGCCAGCAGCTACGCTGGAAACACCATATATTTT.

This rearrangement joins TRBV19 to TRBJ2-3, with 12 bases fitting TRBD2. CDR1 and CDR2 from the germline V gene are LNHDA and SQIVND (reference sequence). The junction had 14 bases not matched to a gene; V was cut back by 10 bases and J by 3 bases. The CDR3 is made up of 17 amino acids. CDR3 loop: CATSLITSGRRTDTQYF. Here the CDR3 DNA reads TGTGCCACCAGCCTTATCACTAGCGGGAGGCGGACAGATACGCAGTATTTT. Full variable domain (outside the CDR3, taken from reference TRBV19 and TRBJ2-3): DGGITQSPKYLFRKEGQNVTLSCEQNLNHDAMYWYRQDPGQGLRLIYYSQIVNDFQKGDIAEGYSVSREKKESFPLTVTSAQKNPTAFYLCATSLITSGRRTDTQYFGPGTRLTVL.

The V call is TRBV28, the J call TRBJ1-1; maybe TRBD1 (6 bases). Trimming shortened V by 9 bases and J by 0 bases, and 11 bases separated the two germline ends. The CDR3 covers 13 residues. Germline CDR1 is MDHEN and CDR2 is SYDVKM. DNA of the CDR3: TGTGCCAGTAGGGGGGGGGTGAACACTGAAGCTTTCTTT. As protein: CASRGGVNTEAFF.

The chain is built from TRBV2 and TRBJ1-1; D perhaps matches TRBD1 (6 bases). From germline, CDR1 is SNHLY and CDR2 FYNNEI. With 3 bases removed from V and 5 bases from J, the gap between germline ends came to 13 bases. CDR3 length equals 14 residues. CDR3 nucleotide sequence: TGTGCCAGCAGTGAGAACAGGGTTGTTACTGAAGCTTTCTTT. It translates to CASSENRVVTEAFF.

The chain recombines TRBV5-1 with TRBJ2-5; D possibly corresponds to TRBD2 (6 bases). The V gene's germline CDR1 is SGHRS and CDR2 YFSETQ. The CDR3 spans 15 residues. Trimming removed 0 bases from V and 1 base from J, with 10 bases in between. CDR3 sequence reads: CASSLGPGVQETQYF. The CDR3 region has the DNA TGCGCCAGCAGCTTGGGGCCGGGAGTCCAAGAGACCCAGTACTTC.

In regard to this clone: This sample includes further DNA sequences coding for the same CDR3. This chain joins TRBV12-3 or TRBV12-4 and TRBJ1-3; D not resolved. The CDR3 is 12 amino acids. With 2 bases removed from V and 1 base from J, the gap between germline ends came to 0 bases. CDR3 residues: CASSLSGNTIYF. The CDR3, as DNA: TGTGCCAGCAGTTTATCTGGAAACACCATATATTTT.

CDR3 residues: CASSDPGLVDSPDTQYF. The CDR3 DNA sequence: TGTGCCAGCAGTGACCCCGGACTAGTTGATTCACCAGATACGCAGTATTTT. V gene TRBV2 combines with J gene TRBJ2-3, with 7 bases lining up with TRBD2. The CDR3 is 17 residues long. From germline, CDR1 is SNHLY and CDR2 FYNNEI. Germline trimming cut 3 bases from V and 4 bases from J; bases unmatched to any gene: 13.

This chain joins TRBV29-1 and TRBJ1-4; perhaps TRBD1 as D (6 bases). The CDR3 has 14 residues. Germline CDR1 SQVTM, CDR2 ANQGSEA. V was shortened by 3 bases and J by 4 bases, with 12 bases between the two germline ends. DNA for the CDR3: TGCAGCGTTGACGCCGGGACACTTAATGAAAAACTGTTTTTT. Translated: CSVDAGTLNEKLFF.

The rearrangement joins TRBV4-1 to TRBJ1-4; 8 bases line up with TRBD1. The CDR3 is 18 residues long. The germline CDR1 and CDR2 sequences are MGHRA and YSYEKL. V was clipped by 4 bases and J by 4 bases; unmatched bases: 14. CDR3 in DNA: TGCGCCAGCAGCCTCCTACTCGGCAGGGGGCTTGGTAATGAAAAACTGTTTTTT. Protein: CASSLLLGRGLGNEKLFF.

V is TRBV9 and J is TRBJ2-7; 8 bases are a match to TRBD2. The germline V gene has CDR1 SGDLS and CDR2 YYNGEE. V lost 1 base to trimming and J lost 4 bases; unmatched junction nucleotides: 4. The CDR3 consists of 14 residues. The CDR3 sequence: CASSVTGGPYEQYF. In DNA, the CDR3 is TGTGCCAGCAGCGTAACGGGAGGGCCATACGAGCAGTACTTC.

The chain carries TRBV12-3 or TRBV12-4 and TRBJ1-5; D unresolved. The CDR3 sequence is 13 residues long. Trimming pared 8 bases from V and 2 bases from J, leaving 10 bases between. This CDR3 is CASSGGRNQPQHF. The CDR3 nucleotides read TGTGCCAGCTCGGGAGGGCGCAATCAGCCCCAGCATTTT.